A selection of T cell receptor beta chains follows, all from one sample in a study of T cell responses to AZD1222 COVID-19 vaccine. TCRdb's copy holds only in-frame clones and misses some; the assay was immunoSEQ multiplex PCR. The data contain 150,000 to 200,000 clones, around 94% of them singletons. The material was peripheral blood, obtained on day 0 of AZD1222 vaccination. The origin of the receptors is an adult in good health. Each CDR3 is given without its conserved first and last residue. Each record gives: D gene, J gene, V gene, clone size, CDR3 protein. A D gene is named only where the DNA matches it firmly. The size of a clone is reported for some rows only, either as once, few or many, or as a class for expanded clones.

>NA|TRBJ2-5|TRBV5-1|NA
ASSLPPTAGPQETQY
>TRBD2|TRBJ2-1|TRBV5-8|NA
ASSSETSGLSWEQF
>TRBD1|TRBJ2-7|TRBV10-3|NA
AIRLGQGGGNEQY
>NA|TRBJ1-1|TRBV3-1/TRBV3-2|NA
ASSYAGTMNTEAF
>NA|TRBJ2-2|TRBV27|NA
ASSLVPGKAGELF
>NA|TRBJ1-6|TRBV19|NA
ASSKAGPQTRPLH
>NA|TRBJ1-6|TRBV3-1/TRBV3-2|NA
ASSPLVEAGVAYNSPLH
>NA|TRBJ2-1|TRBV7-9|NA
ASSPSGASYNEQF
>TRBD1|TRBJ2-7|TRBV6-6|NA
ASSRTGGRGFYEQY
>NA|TRBJ2-3|TRBV27|NA
ASSLFGGAWEYTDTQY
>NA|TRBJ1-5|TRBV25-1|NA
ASSEAGRGHNQPQH
>NA|TRBJ2-7|TRBV2|once
ASSEYRSYEQY
>NA|TRBJ1-1|TRBV4-1|NA
ASSHQGVNTEAF
>TRBD1|TRBJ1-2|TRBV11-2|NA
ASSLMTGNYGYT
>NA|TRBJ2-5|TRBV7-7|NA
ASSSTVRETQY
>TRBD2|TRBJ2-2|TRBV7-3|once
ASSDRVAGGPPGELF
>NA|TRBJ2-1|TRBV6-4|NA
ASSVGVEGEQF
>NA|TRBJ2-2|TRBV30|NA
AWNPGPGELF
>NA|TRBJ2-2|TRBV2|NA
ASREGGSTGELF
>NA|TRBJ1-2|TRBV4-1|few
ASSQEVGRGYT
>NA|TRBJ1-2|TRBV27|NA
ASSFNGLSNYGYT
>NA|TRBJ2-7|TRBV5-4|NA
ASSLDRRGEQY
>NA|TRBJ2-3|TRBV13|NA
ASSLRGSVSGTDTQY
>NA|TRBJ2-3|TRBV28|NA
ASNSGGYGQY
>NA|TRBJ1-2|TRBV30|NA
AWSSLYGYT
>NA|TRBJ1-2|TRBV7-2|NA
ADALTETYGYT
>NA|TRBJ2-3|TRBV27|NA
ASSLLREPYTDTQY
>NA|TRBJ1-1|TRBV5-1|NA
ASSFVQPNSEAF
>NA|TRBJ1-1|TRBV6-5|NA
ASWDTEAF
>NA|TRBJ1-6|TRBV9|NA
ASSSRGLGHSPLH
>NA|TRBJ1-4|TRBV28|NA
ATGLQGYNEKLF
>NA|TRBJ2-1|TRBV28|NA
ASMRGDEQF
>NA|TRBJ1-5|TRBV30|once
AWSPLQDSYGPQH
>TRBD2|TRBJ2-1|TRBV2|NA
ASNAGGPLGGEQF